The 3 T cell receptor beta chains reported below all come from one sample, sequenced in a study of cytotoxic CD8 clonotypes in ibrutinib-treated CLL. The data were produced by immunoSEQ multiplex PCR, yet TCRdb's version contains in-frame clones alone and is incomplete. This sample has 50,000 or so clones; around four fifths occur once, and the top ten carry 20%. Sequences were derived from PBMCs, sampled after 24 months of ibrutinib treatment. These receptors came from a human donor with chronic lymphocytic leukemia.

This clone has only one observation. This chain joins TRBV27 and TRBJ2-2; TRBD1 aligns across 7 bases. V was clipped by 7 bases and J by 2 bases; unmatched bases: 10. Germline V CDR1 and CDR2: MNHEY, SMNVEV (reference sequence). CDR3 size: 16 residues. Written as DNA, the CDR3 is TGTGCCAGCACGCCCGACAGGGTGATCAACACCGGGGAGCTGTTTTTT. This translates into CASTPDRVINTGELFF.

V usage is TRBV27 and J usage is TRBJ1-2, with a possible D match to TRBD1 (5 bases). The CDR3 totals 16 residues. Trimming took off 8 bases at V and 4 bases at J, with 23 bases between the two ends. Germline CDR1 and CDR2: MNHEY and SMNVEV (reference sequence). The CDR3 DNA is TGTGCCAGCTCCTTTAGACAGTCCACCCCGAGCTATGGCTACACCTTC. This encodes CASSFRQSTPSYGYTF.

The chain couples TRBV27 to TRBJ2-1, with D hard to call. V was cut by 5 bases and J by 12 bases, with 14 bases left in between. The CDR3 loop spans 12 amino acids. CDR1 is MNHEY, CDR2 SMNVEV, per germline (reference sequence). DNA for the CDR3: TGTGCCAGCAGTCTGTTTGGTTCTCCGCAGTTCTTC. It is translated as CASSLFGSPQFF.